This section outlines one T cell receptor beta chain sequence together with its context. Its antigen is unidentified. This sample stems from a study of beta chain features in type 1 diabetes. Findings and limits, study-wide: The study found fewer insertions and more deletions at VDJ junctions in type 1 diabetes patients.

cDNA synthesis used the whole RNA isolate, giving expressed TCRB sequences. Profiled with immunoSEQ multiplex PCR; TCRdb holds only in-frame clones, not every one. The data hold roughly 230,000 clones, with about 9.3% observed a single time. The ends lost 5 bases at V and 3 bases at J; junction bases unmatched: 7. This CDR3 is 15 amino acids long. Germline loops: CDR1 MNHNY, CDR2 SVGAGI (reference sequence). Specimen: naive CD4+ T cells from blood. J is TRBJ1-5 and V is TRBV6-6; 7 bases are shared with TRBD1. The sequence derives from a woman aged 18-30 years in good health. CDR3 loop: CASSRGGQDNQPQHF. As DNA, the CDR3 is TGTGCCAGCAGTAGAGGGGGCCAAGACAATCAGCCCCAGCATTTT.